The 12 T cell receptor beta chains presented below share a single source sample, sequenced in a study of beta chain features in type 1 diabetes. Regarding the study as a whole: There was a moderate but significant shortening of TCRB CDR3s in all four CD4+ subsets of Type 1 diabetes patients.

Reverse transcribing all isolated RNA meant expressed TCRB transcripts were sequenced. TCRdb's table, derived via immunoSEQ multiplex PCR, lists solely in-frame clones and lacks some. Altogether around 600,000 clones are present, 9.5% to 15% being singletons, with the ten largest covering around 0.12%. These TCRs' antigens remain unknown. Sequences were obtained from naive CD4+ T cells from blood. All receptors come from a young man with type 1 diabetes.

This clone has more than one count but fewer than ten. The rearrangement joins TRBV15 to TRBJ1-6; 7 nucleotides match TRBD1. Unmatched junction bases numbered 12, after V lost 5 bases and J lost 8 bases. Germline V gene sequence: CDR1 LNHNV, CDR2 YYDKDF (reference sequence). This CDR3 has 16 amino acids. The CDR3 DNA reads as TGTGCCACCAGCCGTTACAGGGGTATTCAAGATTCACCCCTCCACTTT. It specifies CATSRYRGIQDSPLHF.

V usage is TRBV19 and J usage is TRBJ2-1; 10 bases are a match to TRBD1. Germline V gene data show CDR1 as LNHDA and CDR2 as SQIVND (reference sequence). The CDR3 has 15 residues. The trim removed 3 bases at V and 1 base at J, leaving 0 bases unmatched. CDR3 DNA sequence: TGTGCCAGTAGTATGGGACAGGGGTCCTACAATGAGCAGTTCTTC. Protein sequence: CASSMGQGSYNEQFF.

This clone was detected only a few times. V usage is TRBV18 and J usage is TRBJ2-4; D remains unclear. This CDR3 is 16 amino acids long. CDR1 and CDR2 from the germline V gene are KGHSH and LQKENI. The ends were cut back, 0 bases at V and 0 bases at J, with 9 bases in the middle. Here the CDR3 reads CASSPPEERAKNIQYF. CDR3 nucleotide sequence: TGTGCCAGCTCACCACCCGAGGAGAGAGCCAAAAACATTCAGTACTTC. Full variable domain (outside the CDR3, taken from reference TRBV18 and TRBJ2-4): NAGVMQNPRHLVRRRGQEARLRCSPMKGHSHVYWYRQLPEEGLKFMVYLQKENIIDESGMPKERFSAEFPKEGPSILRIQQVVRGDSAAYFCASSPPEERAKNIQYFGAGTRLSVL.

This clone was seen more than once but under ten times. The chain has TRBV25-1 and TRBJ2-2; tentatively, D is TRBD1 (5 bases). CDR1 is MGHDK and CDR2 is SYGVNS in the germline V gene. With 4 bases removed from V and 4 bases from J, the gap between germline ends came to 13 bases. The CDR3 sequence is 15 residues long. For the CDR3, the DNA is TGTGCCAGCAGTGGACCGACAGAGGTCACCGGGGAGCTGTTTTTT. This translates into CASSGPTEVTGELFF.

The chain recombines TRBV7-9 with TRBJ1-1, with 8 bases fitting TRBD1. There are 16 residues in the CDR3. Germline CDR1 is SEHNR and CDR2 is FQNEAQ (reference sequence). The trim removed 7 bases at V and 1 base at J, leaving 11 bases unmatched. The CDR3 sequence: CASTLQGQVGNTEAFF. CDR3 bases: TGTGCCAGCACCCTTCAGGGACAGGTAGGGAACACTGAAGCTTTCTTT. Based on the CDR3 plus reference TRBV7-9 and TRBJ1-1, the full variable domain is DTGVSQNPRHKITKRGQNVTFRCDPISEHNRLYWYRQTLGQGPEFLTYFQNEAQLEKSRLLSDRFSAERPKGSFSTLEIQRTEQGDSAMYLCASTLQGQVGNTEAFFGQGTRLTVV.

This clone was observed a handful of times. V is TRBV7-9 and J is TRBJ2-7; no firm D call. The germline V gene encodes CDR1 SEHNR and CDR2 FQNEAQ (reference sequence). This CDR3 contains 14 residues. The V end lost 1 base, the J end lost 0 bases, and 7 bases lay between the germline ends. In DNA, the CDR3 is TGTGCCAGCAGCTTAGATGGCCACTCCTACGAGCAGTACTTC. This codes for CASSLDGHSYEQYF. The full variable domain, its missing parts supplied by reference TRBV7-9 and TRBJ2-7, is DTGVSQNPRHKITKRGQNVTFRCDPISEHNRLYWYRQTLGQGPEFLTYFQNEAQLEKSRLLSDRFSAERPKGSFSTLEIQRTEQGDSAMYLCASSLDGHSYEQYFGPGTRLTVT.

The chain recombines TRBV10-3 with TRBJ1-5; 10 bases fit TRBD1. Trimming cost V 6 bases and J 5 bases; bases outside gene matches: 1. This CDR3 comprises 13 residues. Germline V gene data show CDR1 as ENHRY and CDR2 as SYGVKD. Written as DNA, the CDR3 is TGTGCCATCAGAGGGACAGGGGATCAGCCCCAGCATTTT. It codes for CAIRGTGDQPQHF.

The sample holds a few counts of this clone. The chain's CDR3 is CSVEKRTGGYGYTF. The CDR3 nucleotides read TGCAGCGTTGAGAAGAGGACAGGGGGCTATGGCTACACCTTC. V is TRBV29-1 and J is TRBJ1-2, with 10 bases identical to TRBD1. Germline loops: CDR1 SQVTM, CDR2 ANQGSEA. V shed 3 bases, J shed 4 bases, and the junction held 5 bases outside the gene matches. The CDR3 length is 14 residues.

The table lists this clone with a few counts. V usage is TRBV29-1 and J usage is TRBJ1-2; D possibly corresponds to TRBD1 (5 bases). The CDR3 is made up of 13 amino acids. Germline V gene data show CDR1 as SQVTM and CDR2 as ANQGSEA. Trimming shortened V by 3 bases and J by 8 bases, and 16 bases separated the two germline ends. CDR3 DNA: TGCAGCGTTGACGGGACCCGGGGACGGGGCTACACCTTC. This encodes CSVDGTRGRGYTF.

The chain recombines TRBV5-6 with TRBJ1-6; D not certain. V lost 4 bases to trimming and J lost 10 bases, with 15 bases between them. This CDR3 comprises 14 residues. The V gene's germline CDR1 is SGHDT and CDR2 YYEEEE. Written as DNA, the CDR3 is TGTGCCAGCAGCGCGGGTAGTCCAGGCTCACCCCTCCACTTT. Its protein is CASSAGSPGSPLHF.

The V and J genes are TRBV7-2 and TRBJ2-7; possibly TRBD1 for D (5 bases). The CDR3 loop spans 13 amino acids. The germline CDR1 and CDR2 sequences are SGHTA and FQGNSA. Trimming cost V 3 bases and J 4 bases, with 10 bases left between them. CDR3 in amino acids: CASSFAGLYEQYF. For the CDR3, the DNA is TGTGCCAGCAGCTTTGCAGGGTTATACGAGCAGTACTTC.

This clone showed up just a few times. The J gene is TRBJ2-6, the V gene TRBV7-2, with D maybe TRBD1 (6 bases). Germline V CDR1 and CDR2: SGHTA, FQGNSA. The V and J ends lost 6 bases and 0 bases respectively, with 12 bases between them. CDR3 length equals 16 residues. The CDR3 sequence: CASRYMTGSGANVLTF. The CDR3, as DNA: TGTGCCAGCAGATATATGACAGGCTCTGGGGCCAACGTCCTGACTTTC.